This entry lists 3 T cell receptor beta chains sequenced from one sample in a study of response to subunit inactivated influenza vaccine. TCRdb recomputed calls from the RT-PCR reads with MiXCR, one row per CDR3 protein. The data contain around 530,000 distinct CDR3 sequences, about 17% of them singletons. This sample comprised CD4+ T cells sorted from PBMCs, obtained less than 30 months after vaccination. These receptors were taken from a man aged 45 to 70 who received an inactivated influenza vaccine.

This clonotype was recorded a few times. The genes are TRBV24-1 and TRBJ2-3; the match to TRBD1 covers 9 bases. The germline gives CDR1 KGHDR, CDR2 SFDVKD. CDR3 length equals 15 residues. V dropped 3 bases and J dropped 4; count of bases not matched to a gene: 4. The CDR3: CATSDATGGSDTQYF. CDR3 bases: TGTGCCACCAGTGATGCGACAGGGGGGTCAGATACGCAGTATTTT.

This clonotype was observed many times. This chain uses TRBV24-1 with TRBJ1-1; D possibly corresponds to TRBD1 (5 bases). Germline V gene data show CDR1 as KGHDR and CDR2 as SFDVKD. Trimming shortened V by 6 bases and J by 2 bases, and 12 bases separated the two germline ends. The CDR3 runs to 14 residues. CDR3 sequence reads: CATSRDGTNTEAFF. The CDR3 region has the DNA TGTGCCACCAGTAGGGACGGAACCAACACTGAAGCTTTCTTT.

The V call is TRBV6-1, the J call TRBJ1-4; 9 nucleotides align to TRBD1. The CDR3 loop spans 15 amino acids. Germline V gene sequence: CDR1 MNHNS, CDR2 SASEGT. The junction had 8 bases not matched to a gene; V was cut back by 6 bases and J by 6 bases. The CDR3 region is CASRGDRDVDEKLFF. CDR3 DNA sequence: TGTGCCAGCAGGGGGGACAGGGACGTTGATGAAAAACTGTTTTTT.